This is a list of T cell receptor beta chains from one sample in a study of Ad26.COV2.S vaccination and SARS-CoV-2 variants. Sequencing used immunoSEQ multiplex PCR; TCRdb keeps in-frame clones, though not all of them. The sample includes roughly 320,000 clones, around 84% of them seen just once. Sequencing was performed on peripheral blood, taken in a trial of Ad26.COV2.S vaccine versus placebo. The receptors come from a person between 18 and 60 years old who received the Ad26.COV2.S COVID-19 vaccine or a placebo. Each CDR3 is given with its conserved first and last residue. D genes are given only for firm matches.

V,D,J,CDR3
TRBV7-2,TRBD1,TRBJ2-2,CASSLETGGIGELFF
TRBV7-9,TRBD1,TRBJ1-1,CASSQQGADTEAFF
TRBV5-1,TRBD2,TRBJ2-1,CASRTSGGPFSGNEQFF
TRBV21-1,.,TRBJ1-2,CAITGTASGYTF
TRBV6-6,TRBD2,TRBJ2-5,CASSTGTSVWETQYF
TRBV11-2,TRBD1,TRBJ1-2,CASSLAGTGFGGYTF
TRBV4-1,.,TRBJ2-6,CASSDEFSGANVLTF
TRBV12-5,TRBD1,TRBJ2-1,CASGLVYGTGQILGYNEQFF
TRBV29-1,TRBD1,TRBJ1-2,CSVGFGGQGLYGYTF
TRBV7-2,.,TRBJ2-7,CASSQSGYSEQYF
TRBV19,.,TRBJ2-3,CASSKGGRTHTDTQYF
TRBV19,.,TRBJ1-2,CASSIGDTDYGYTF
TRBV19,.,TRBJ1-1,CASSIRGNTEAFF
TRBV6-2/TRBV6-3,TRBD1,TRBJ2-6,CASSSPGTGDGANVLTF
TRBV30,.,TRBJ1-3,CAWSVQGGSSGNTIYF
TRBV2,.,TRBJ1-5,CASSGGAQPQHF
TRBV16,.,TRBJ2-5,CASSPNRAGQETQYF
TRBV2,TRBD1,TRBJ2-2,CASRGQGDAGELFF
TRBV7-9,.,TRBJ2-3,CASSLRPTTDTQYF
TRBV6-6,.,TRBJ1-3,CASSPTDSGNTIYF
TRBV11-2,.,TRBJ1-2,CASSQLISPGAVGNYGYTF
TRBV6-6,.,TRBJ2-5,CATRGLGGPFQETQYF
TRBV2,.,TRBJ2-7,CASTNRYEQYF
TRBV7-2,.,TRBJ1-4,CASSKETGSNEKLFF
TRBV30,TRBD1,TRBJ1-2,CAWADRGSDGYTF
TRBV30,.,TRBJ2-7,CAWSGSRDSYEQYF
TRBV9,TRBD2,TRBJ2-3,CASSVSVAGKVADTQYF
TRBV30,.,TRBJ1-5,CAWSKQGNQPQHF
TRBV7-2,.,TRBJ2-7,CASSYTYEQYF